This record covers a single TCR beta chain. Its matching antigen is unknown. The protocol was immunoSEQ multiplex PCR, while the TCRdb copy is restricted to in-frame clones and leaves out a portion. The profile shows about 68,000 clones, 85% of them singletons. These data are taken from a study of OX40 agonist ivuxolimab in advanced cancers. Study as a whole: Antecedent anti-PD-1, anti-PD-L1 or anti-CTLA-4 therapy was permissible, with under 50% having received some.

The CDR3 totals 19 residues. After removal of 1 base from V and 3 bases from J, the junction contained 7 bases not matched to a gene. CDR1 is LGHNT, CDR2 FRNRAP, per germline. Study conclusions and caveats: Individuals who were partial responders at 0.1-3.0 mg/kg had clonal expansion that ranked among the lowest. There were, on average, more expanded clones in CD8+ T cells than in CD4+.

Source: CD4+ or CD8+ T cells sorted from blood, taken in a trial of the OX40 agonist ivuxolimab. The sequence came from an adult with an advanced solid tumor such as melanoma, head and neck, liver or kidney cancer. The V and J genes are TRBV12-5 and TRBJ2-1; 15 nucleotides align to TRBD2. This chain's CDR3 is CASGLGTGTSGGFYNEQFF. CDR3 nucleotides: TGTGCTAGTGGTTTGGGGACAGGGACTAGCGGGGGGTTCTACAATGAGCAGTTCTTC.